The 9 T cell receptor beta chains below were found in one sample sequenced in a study of T cells after yellow fever vaccination. TCRdb re-called the 5' RACE reads through MiXCR, storing one row per CDR3 protein. The sample lists 120,000 or so distinct CDR3 sequences, roughly 7.9% occurring once. The material sequenced was CD4+ T cells sorted from PBMCs, taken 35 to 50 days after the first yellow fever vaccination. The origin of the receptors is a man younger than 30 who received the YFV17D yellow fever vaccine.

This clonotype occurred once. This sequence may be a read error, since a much larger clone differs from it by one base. This sequence joins TRBV30 and TRBJ1-1, with 7 bases lining up with TRBD1. Germline loops: CDR1 GTSNPN, CDR2 SVGIG (reference sequence). The CDR3 sequence is 14 residues long. J was trimmed by 4 bases and V by 3 bases; bases with no gene match: 8. CDR3 DNA: TGTGCCTGGAGGACAGGGCTTGGGAGCACTGAAGCTTTCTTT. Residues: CAWRTGLGSTEAFF.

This clonotype was counted many times. The genes are TRBV5-1 and TRBJ2-7; D call uncertain. The CDR3 is 15 residues long. Trimming pared 4 bases from V and 6 bases from J, leaving 20 bases between. Germline-derived CDR1 and CDR2 are SGHRS and YFSETQ. The CDR3 DNA sequence: TGCGCCAGCAGCCCGTCGCCGGGCCCAGGACGCGAGCAGTACTTC. Protein sequence: CASSPSPGPGREQYF.

The sample holds many counts of this clonotype. The chain employs TRBV19 and TRBJ2-2, with D perhaps TRBD2 (5 bases). The V and J ends lost 7 bases and 4 bases respectively, with 13 bases between them. The CDR3 extends over 14 amino acids. In germline, CDR1 is LNHDA, CDR2 SQIVND (reference sequence). In nucleotides, the CDR3 is TGTGCCAGTACCCCCTCCGGGATCACCGGGGAGCTGTTTTTT. Translating it yields CASTPSGITGELFF.

The genes are TRBV5-4 and TRBJ2-5; 9 nucleotides match TRBD2. The V segment lost 4 bases and the J segment 5 bases; nucleotides outside the gene matches: 6. From germline, CDR1 is SGHNT and CDR2 YYREEE (reference sequence). CDR3 length equals 14 residues. CDR3 residues: CASSPWTSDETQYF. CDR3 coding DNA: TGTGCCAGCAGCCCCTGGACTAGCGACGAGACCCAGTACTTC.

This clonotype was found once. The rearrangement joins TRBV5-6 to TRBJ2-3; the D is unclear. This CDR3 has 17 residues. V was pared by 9 bases and J by 5 bases, with 28 bases between. Germline CDR1 reads SGHDT; CDR2 reads YYEEEE. The CDR3 DNA follows: TGTGCCATGGGCCCCGTGATGGGCAGACCTCCCGTAGATACGCAGTATTTT. It is translated as CAMGPVMGRPPVDTQYF.

This clonotype was observed a handful of times. The CDR3 loop reads CASSVLGQAQPQHF. CDR3 nucleotide sequence: TGTGCCAGCAGCGTATTAGGACAGGCCCAGCCCCAGCATTTT. J is TRBJ1-5 and V is TRBV7-2; 7 bases match TRBD1. Per germline, CDR1 SGHTA and CDR2 FQGNSA. CDR3 length equals 14 residues. With V trimmed by 5 bases and J by 7 bases, 8 bases remained unmatched.

The chain employs TRBV4-2 and TRBJ2-7; 7 bases match TRBD2. CDR1 and CDR2 (germline): LGHNA, YNFKEQ. J gave up 4 bases and V 4 bases, and 10 bases lay outside the gene matches. There are 15 residues in the CDR3. CDR3 sequence (DNA): TGTGCCAGCAGCCCGGGTCAGGCTAGCGGATACGAGCAGTACTTC. Translating it yields CASSPGQASGYEQYF.

The gene calls are TRBV29-1 and TRBJ1-2, with D maybe TRBD1 (5 bases). Germline V lookup: CDR1 SQVTM, CDR2 ANQGSEA. CDR3 length: 12 residues. V was pared by 7 bases and J by 6 bases, with 15 bases between. CDR3 DNA: TGCAGCGCCCTGGGGACTGATGATGGCTACACCTTC. Amino acid sequence: CSALGTDDGYTF.

V and J are TRBV20-1 and TRBJ2-3; the D is unclear. Germline V gene data show CDR1 as DFQATT and CDR2 as SNEGSKA (reference sequence). The CDR3 has 13 residues. The V end lost 5 bases, the J end lost 1 base, and 10 bases lay between the germline ends. CDR3 amino acids: CSAVDPGTDTQYF. The CDR3, as DNA: TGCAGTGCTGTGGACCCGGGCACAGATACGCAGTATTTT.